Presented here are 28 T cell receptor beta chains from one specimen sequenced in a study of blood T cell repertoires in COVID-19. Produced via immunoSEQ multiplex PCR; TCRdb's table is partial and in-frame only. The sample yields 300,000 to 400,000 clones, about 86% seen once. Sequences were obtained from PBMCs or T cells enriched from blood (not recorded which). The source is a woman aged 35 to 49 with acute COVID-19.

This chain's CDR3 is CASSTKGTSGKGRTPRQFF. The CDR3 nucleotides read TGTGCCAGCAGCACCAAGGGGACTAGCGGGAAGGGGCGGACTCCCAGGCAGTTCTTC. This chain connects TRBV21-1 to TRBJ2-1; TRBD2, the table's D call, lacks a check against the DNA. TRBV21-1 is tagged as a pseudogene. The CDR3 length is 19 residues.

V gene TRBV6-2 or TRBV6-3 combines with J gene TRBJ2-5; 12 nucleotides align to TRBD2. The trim removed 2 bases at V and 5 bases at J, leaving 18 bases unmatched. The length of the CDR3 is 20 residues. Germline values: CDR1 MNHEY, CDR2 SVGEGT. CDR3 sequence (DNA): TGTGCCAGCAGTTACCGCACCGGGACTAGCGGGCCCGTCGGTGAGGAGACCCAGTACTTC. This gives the protein CASSYRTGTSGPVGEETQYF.

The genes are TRBV4-3 and TRBJ2-6, with D tentatively TRBD1 (6 bases). V was cut by 4 bases and J by 2 bases, with 15 bases left in between. CDR1 is LGHNA, CDR2 YSLEER, per germline. There are 17 residues in the CDR3. The CDR3 is CASSPTEQGTGANVLTF. The DNA of the CDR3 is TGCGCCAGCAGCCCCACGGAACAGGGCACTGGGGCCAACGTCCTGACTTTC.

The rearrangement joins TRBV6-5 to TRBJ2-7, with D maybe TRBD1 (6 bases). V lost 6 bases, J lost 0 bases, and 12 bases lay in between. From germline, CDR1 is MNHEY and CDR2 SVGAGI. This CDR3 comprises 14 residues. CDR3 DNA: TGTGCCAGCAGCGTGGACAGAAGCTCCTACGAGCAGTACTTC. Protein sequence: CASSVDRSSYEQYF.

This rearrangement joins TRBV6-5 to TRBJ2-3, with TRBD1 matching over 8 bases. CDR1 and CDR2 from the germline V gene are MNHEY and SVGAGI. V gave up 6 bases and J gave up 2 bases; unmatched junction bases: 7. This CDR3 is built from 15 residues. DNA for the CDR3: TGTGCCAGCAGCAAGGGACAGGTATACACAGATACGCAGTATTTT. This encodes CASSKGQVYTDTQYF.

This chain connects TRBV3-1 (or the pseudogene TRBV3-2) to TRBJ1-6; D uncertain. The V gene's germline CDR1 is LGHDT and CDR2 YNNKEL (reference sequence). This CDR3 is built from 14 residues. V lost 2 bases and J 9 bases, leaving 11 bases between the germline ends. The CDR3 DNA reads TGTGCCAGCAGCCAAACCCGGGGTTTTTCACCCCTCCACTTT. This codes for CASSQTRGFSPLHF.

The V gene is TRBV7-2, the J gene TRBJ1-2; TRBD1 matches 8 bases. The CDR3 loop spans 15 amino acids. Germline V gene lookup returns CDR1 SGHTA and CDR2 FQGNSA. Trimming cost V 5 bases and J 3 bases; bases outside gene matches: 8. The CDR3 region has the DNA TGTGCCAGCAGCCCCCAGGGGGCTCTCGACTATGGCTACACCTTC. It encodes CASSPQGALDYGYTF.

The J gene is TRBJ2-7, the V gene TRBV12-3 or TRBV12-4, with D maybe TRBD1 (5 bases). The CDR3 length is 12 residues. V was shortened by 8 bases and J by 4 bases, with 12 bases between the two germline ends. CDR3 bases: TGTGCCAGCGGCCGGAAGGGGTACGAGCAGTACTTC. It yields the protein CASGRKGYEQYF.

The chain uses TRBV10-3 and TRBJ2-2; D possibly corresponds to TRBD2 (6 bases). The V end lost 7 bases, the J end lost 6 bases, and 15 bases lay between the germline ends. The CDR3 totals 14 residues. From germline, CDR1 is ENHRY and CDR2 SYGVKD. In DNA, the CDR3 is TGTGCCATCAAGGAGGGCCAGGGCGCCGGGGAGCTGTTTTTT. This encodes CAIKEGQGAGELFF.

The chain couples TRBV19 to TRBJ1-2; 7 bases line up with TRBD1. Germline V CDR1 and CDR2: LNHDA, SQIVND (reference sequence). The CDR3 sequence is 16 residues long. V lost 3 bases, J lost 1 base, and 8 bases stayed unmatched. In DNA, the CDR3 is TGTGCCAGTAGTATCGCGGGGACAGAAATTAACTATGGCTACACCTTC. Protein sequence: CASSIAGTEINYGYTF.

The V gene is TRBV6-1, the J gene TRBJ2-1; D may be TRBD1 (6 bases). CDR3 length equals 15 residues. CDR1 is MNHNS, CDR2 SASEGT, per germline. Trimming pared 1 base from V and 2 bases from J, leaving 9 bases between. In nucleotides, the CDR3 is TGTGCCAGCAGTGAAGGGACAGCCACCTACAATGAGCAGTTCTTC. It specifies CASSEGTATYNEQFF.

V is TRBV9 and J is TRBJ1-1; the D is unclear. The CDR3 extends over 14 amino acids. V was pared by 5 bases and J by 4 bases, with 15 bases between. Germline V gene sequence: CDR1 SGDLS, CDR2 YYNGEE. The CDR3, as DNA: TGTGCCAGCAGGAGGAGGGAGGCGGGCACTGAAGCTTTCTTT. Translated, it gives CASRRREAGTEAFF.

V usage is TRBV9 and J usage is TRBJ1-1, with 7 bases identical to TRBD1. Germline assignment: CDR1 SGDLS and CDR2 YYNGEE. V trimming: 5 bases; J trimming: 4 bases; junction bases outside the gene matches: 5. The CDR3 is 13 residues long. The CDR3 coding sequence is TGTGCCAGCAGTGCCACAGGGGCCACTGAAGCTTTCTTT. It encodes CASSATGATEAFF.

The gene calls are TRBV3-1 (or the pseudogene TRBV3-2) and TRBJ1-5; 10 bases map to TRBD1. The CDR3 extends over 13 amino acids. CDR1 and CDR2 (germline): LGHDT, YNNKEL (reference sequence). Losses at the gene ends were 8 bases for V and 6 bases for J; bases not matched to a gene: 4. CDR3 DNA: TGTGCCAGCCCCGGGACAGGGGTTCAGCCCCAGCATTTT. This encodes CASPGTGVQPQHF.

The rearrangement joins TRBV6-6 to TRBJ1-3; the match to TRBD1 covers 7 bases. The V gene end was trimmed by 6 bases and the J gene end by 4 bases; junction bases not matched to a gene: 12. Germline CDR1 reads MNHNY; CDR2 reads SVGAGI (reference sequence). This CDR3 spans 16 amino acids. The CDR3 sequence: CASSESDRLKGNTIYF. The CDR3 bases are TGTGCCAGCAGCGAATCGGACAGGTTGAAAGGAAACACCATATATTTT.

This rearrangement joins TRBV19 to TRBJ1-2; the D is unclear. This CDR3 comprises 15 residues. Trimming removed 5 bases at V and 5 bases at J, with 18 bases between. Looked up from germline, CDR1 is LNHDA and CDR2 is SQIVND (reference sequence). Here the CDR3 reads CASSAGPTSMYGYTF. CDR3 bases: TGTGCCAGTAGTGCTGGGCCGACGTCGATGTATGGCTACACCTTC.

The chain combines TRBV7-2 with TRBJ1-4; no firm D call. The CDR3 consists of 13 residues. CDR1 is SGHTA and CDR2 is FQGNSA in the germline V gene. Trimming removed 8 bases from V and 4 bases from J, with 11 bases in between. The CDR3 loop is CASGIVRNEKLFF. The CDR3 DNA follows: TGTGCCAGCGGTATAGTCCGTAATGAAAAACTGTTTTTT.

The V and J genes are TRBV12-5 and TRBJ2-4; possible D gene TRBD2, 6 bases. Between the trimmed V and J ends, which lost 6 bases and 6 bases, there was a span of 18 bases. The germline V gene has CDR1 LGHNT and CDR2 FRNRAP. The CDR3 extends over 15 amino acids. The CDR3 sequence is CASGISGDAGNIQYF. In nucleotides, the CDR3 is TGTGCTAGTGGCATTAGCGGAGACGCTGGAAACATTCAGTACTTC.

V is TRBV10-3 and J is TRBJ1-6; 7 bases are shared with TRBD1. This CDR3 spans 13 amino acids. Germline V gives CDR1 ENHRY, CDR2 SYGVKD. J lost 7 bases, V lost 10 bases, and 7 bases had no gene match. This chain's CDR3 is CATTGTDNSPLHF. In nucleotides, the CDR3 is TGTGCCACCACCGGGACAGACAATTCACCCCTCCACTTT.

V is TRBV7-2 and J is TRBJ1-2, with D hard to call. The ends were cut back, 0 bases at V and 8 bases at J, with 19 bases in the middle. This CDR3 spans 16 amino acids. Per the germline V gene, CDR1 is SGHTA and CDR2 is FQGNSA. The DNA for the CDR3 is TGTGCCAGCAGCTTAGCGTGGAGGACGGAGGCTGCGGGCTACACCTTC. It is translated as CASSLAWRTEAAGYTF.

The gene calls are TRBV6-2 or TRBV6-3 and TRBJ1-4; 7 nucleotides line up with TRBD1. Per germline, CDR1 MNHEY and CDR2 SVGEGT. This CDR3 region has 15 residues. The trim removed 2 bases at V and 7 bases at J, leaving 7 bases unmatched. CDR3 nucleotides: TGTGCCAGCAGTTACCCCCGACGACAGGGTGAAAAACTGTTTTTT. It yields the protein CASSYPRRQGEKLFF.

CDR3 bases: TGTGCCAGCAGTCTTCGGGGTGGGGACATTCAGTACTTC. This translates into CASSLRGGDIQYF. The chain joins TRBV12-3 or TRBV12-4 to TRBJ2-4; TRBD2 might be the D (5 bases). Trimming left V 5 bases short and J 8 bases short, with 13 bases between. The CDR3 has 13 amino acids.

The gene calls are TRBV20-1 and TRBJ2-2, with 11 bases matching TRBD1. J was trimmed by 6 bases and V by 3 bases; bases with no gene match: 6. This CDR3 has 15 residues. The germline gives CDR1 DFQATT, CDR2 SNEGSKA (reference sequence). The CDR3 protein is CSASSRDRGAGELFF. CDR3 coding DNA: TGCAGTGCTAGTTCTAGGGACAGGGGGGCCGGGGAGCTGTTTTTT.

The V call is TRBV27, the J call TRBJ2-1, with 11 bases lining up with TRBD2. The CDR3 has 17 residues. V was pared by 4 bases and J by 9 bases, with 14 bases of the junction left unmatched. Germline V lookup: CDR1 MNHEY, CDR2 SMNVEV (reference sequence). CDR3 sequence (DNA): TGTGCCAGCAGTTCGCAGACGGGACTAGCGGTCTCAAGTGAGCAGTTCTTC. It is translated as CASSSQTGLAVSSEQFF.

The chain is built from TRBV3-1 (or the pseudogene TRBV3-2) and TRBJ2-7; weak D call: TRBD1 (6 bases). Between the trimmed V and J ends, which lost 3 bases and 3 bases, there was a span of 15 bases. CDR1 is LGHDT and CDR2 is YNNKEL in the germline V gene (reference sequence). The CDR3 is 15 residues long. CDR3 region: CASSQSRQVGYEQYF. CDR3 in DNA: TGTGCCAGCAGCCAGAGTCGACAGGTAGGCTACGAGCAGTACTTC.

The J gene is TRBJ2-1, the V gene TRBV5-1; 8 nucleotides align to TRBD2. The V segment lost 3 bases and the J segment 7 bases; nucleotides outside the gene matches: 6. The V gene's germline CDR1 is SGHRS and CDR2 YFSETQ. The CDR3 has 14 amino acids. CDR3 nucleotides: TGCGCCAGCAGCTCGGGGGGGACAAGGAATGAGCAGTTCTTC. This gives the protein CASSSGGTRNEQFF.

Only one count was recorded for this clone. The chain uses TRBV5-4 and TRBJ1-3; 9 bases match TRBD1. This CDR3 is built from 18 residues. Germline assignment: CDR1 SGHNT and CDR2 YYREEE (reference sequence). V was clipped by 0 bases and J by 0 bases; unmatched bases: 7. The CDR3 nucleotides are TGTGCCAGCAGCTTGGGTACAGGGGGCTTTAGCTCTGGAAACACCATATATTTT. It codes for CASSLGTGGFSSGNTIYF.

The rearrangement uses TRBV28 and TRBJ1-4; D may be TRBD1 (6 bases). Trimming pared 7 bases from V and 11 bases from J, leaving 11 bases between. This CDR3 comprises 11 residues. Germline V gives CDR1 MDHEN, CDR2 SYDVKM. The CDR3 nucleotides are TGTGCCAGCAAGGGGGAACTGAAACTGTTTTTT. Translated: CASKGELKLFF.